This is a list of T cell receptor beta chains from one sample in a study of shared clonotypes between healthy human individuals. Assay: immunoSEQ multiplex PCR; the TCRdb copy retains only in-frame clones and omits some. The repertoire holds over 2 million clones, 90% to 95% seen once, with 0.13% in the top ten. Sequencing was done on a sample of naive CD4+ T cells sorted from blood. These receptors all come from a man aged 18 to 35 in good health. Each CDR3 is given with its conserved first and last residue. Each record gives: V gene, J gene, D gene, CDR3 protein. A D gene is named only where the DNA matches it firmly.

TRBV2,TRBJ2-3,-,CASSVDGTDTQYF
TRBV5-4,TRBJ2-7,-,CASSLGLGEQYF
TRBV7-2,TRBJ1-1,-,CASSPHLNTEAFF
TRBV6-1,TRBJ1-2,-,CASSESGSGGYTF
TRBV5-1,TRBJ1-4,-,CASSLMDTSEKLFF
TRBV30,TRBJ1-6,-,CAWDTGQINSPLHF
TRBV18,TRBJ2-5,-,CASSPGFFGGETQYF
TRBV6-5,TRBJ2-2,-,CASKVGTNTGELFF
TRBV19,TRBJ1-2,-,CASSIEAARTSNYGYTF
TRBV5-8,TRBJ1-5,-,CASSSGDSNQPQHF
TRBV2,TRBJ1-2,-,CASRGGNYGYTF
TRBV7-9,TRBJ2-1,TRBD2,CASSYGLAGREQFF
TRBV2,TRBJ1-6,-,CASSEFSGVDGNSPLHF
TRBV12-5,TRBJ2-7,TRBD2,CASGLGPGLAGGENWASYEQYF
TRBV14,TRBJ2-7,-,CASSLSQGGRDEQYF
TRBV7-2,TRBJ2-7,TRBD2,CASSLAAGVFDEQYF
TRBV28,TRBJ2-7,TRBD1,CASSSQGDEQYF
TRBV25-1,TRBJ1-6,-,CASSEVGGLTLHF
TRBV29-1,TRBJ2-7,-,CSVAKSSYEQYF
TRBV7-9,TRBJ1-3,-,CASSSIPGSSGNTIYF
TRBV5-4,TRBJ2-4,-,CASSPQGGNIQYF
TRBV4-3,TRBJ2-3,-,CASSRVGGTDTQYF
TRBV7-9,TRBJ2-2,TRBD1,CASSFWDRHANTGELFF
TRBV30,TRBJ2-5,TRBD2,CAWSTGRAGETQYF
TRBV2,TRBJ2-6,-,CASSGGANVLTF
TRBV4-1,TRBJ2-3,TRBD2,CASSQFFTSGRGRATDTQYF
TRBV6-5,TRBJ1-2,-,CASSYSQTFPGYGYTF
TRBV10-3,TRBJ2-5,-,CAISDYGQETQYF
TRBV4-3,TRBJ2-3,-,CASSQAGALTDTQYF
TRBV10-3,TRBJ2-7,TRBD2,CAISPGLAGVYEQYF
TRBV10-2,TRBJ2-7,-,CASSENPNYEQYF
TRBV6-1,TRBJ1-4,TRBD1,CASRDRGGTNEKLFF
TRBV18,TRBJ2-1,TRBD2,CASSPTTTSGRIDEQFF
TRBV7-2,TRBJ1-6,TRBD1,CASSLGQGANSPLHF
TRBV28,TRBJ1-2,-,CASSLGSDRPVYGYTF
TRBV12-5,TRBJ2-3,-,CASGLARAVQERDTQYF
TRBV5-5,TRBJ2-7,-,CASSFTSSGVSYEQYF
TRBV18,TRBJ1-1,-,CASSPPRRLVSTEAFF
TRBV9,TRBJ2-5,-,CASSPGALRETQYF
TRBV29-1,TRBJ2-5,-,CSGGEQETQYF
TRBV7-6,TRBJ1-4,-,CASSLEGEKLFF
TRBV20-1,TRBJ1-2,-,CSASQNYGYTF
TRBV5-1,TRBJ1-2,-,CASWTGGNTKGGYTF
TRBV6-1,TRBJ1-1,TRBD1,CASVRGFNTEAFF
TRBV7-2,TRBJ1-2,-,CASSLRQANYGYTF
TRBV5-1,TRBJ2-5,-,CASSPEWGQETQYF
TRBV13,TRBJ2-3,-,CASSLLQGRLLSSTDTQYF
TRBV28,TRBJ1-2,TRBD1,CASSLGDSHPNYGYTF
TRBV28,TRBJ2-7,-,CASSLFGPYEQYF
TRBV10-3,TRBJ2-2,-,CAISESGTLSTGELFF
TRBV4-1,TRBJ1-2,TRBD1,CASSQGDREPNYGYTF
TRBV28,TRBJ2-7,-,CASSGEVPYEQYF
TRBV28,TRBJ1-5,-,CASSFGGEGNQPQHF
TRBV6-5,TRBJ2-7,-,CASWRNSYEQYF
TRBV10-2,TRBJ1-2,-,CASSEGPPGLIYTF
TRBV19,TRBJ1-5,TRBD1,CASRGQGAQPQHF